These 8 T cell receptor beta chains share one sample of origin, sequenced in a study of cytomegalovirus exposure and HLA in healthy donors. PCR involved 60 Vbeta and 13 Jbeta primers. The repertoire was sequenced with immunoSEQ multiplex PCR; TCRdb's copy has only in-frame clones and lacks some. The sample includes about 160,000 clones, roughly 85% of them seen just once. Input material: PBMCs. Source of these receptors: a man in his forties or fifties in good health and CMV-seronegative.

The chain joins TRBV11-2 to TRBJ2-4; D remains unclear. This CDR3 has 17 amino acids. The ends were cut back, 2 bases at V and 0 bases at J, with 14 bases in the middle. Germline assignment: CDR1 SGHAT and CDR2 FQNNGV. The CDR3 spells CASSLSIVALAKNIQYF. The CDR3 region has the DNA TGTGCCAGCAGCTTATCTATCGTCGCTTTAGCCAAAAACATTCAGTACTTC.

This clone has only a few counts. The chain joins TRBV6-5 to TRBJ2-1; 7 bases are shared with TRBD2. Germline V gene data show CDR1 as MNHEY and CDR2 as SVGAGI. The CDR3 covers 13 residues. V trimming: 8 bases; J trimming: 9 bases; junction bases outside the gene matches: 10. The chain's CDR3 is CASWEGRAGEQFF. CDR3 bases: TGTGCCAGCTGGGAGGGGAGGGCCGGTGAGCAGTTCTTC.

The chain recombines TRBV6-6 with TRBJ2-5, with TRBD2 identical over 7 bases. The J call may be incorrect, as the DNA end agrees better with TRBJ2-7. The CDR3 is made up of 15 amino acids. The germline gives CDR1 MNHNY, CDR2 SVGAGI (reference sequence). This chain's CDR3 is CASRAPSSGLYEQYF. As DNA, the CDR3 is TGTGCCAGCAGGGCGCCCTCTAGCGGCCTCTACGAGCAGTACTTC.

The CDR3 sequence: CASSLYQGLIAEAFF. The CDR3 DNA sequence: TGTGCCAGCAGCTTGTATCAGGGACTAATAGCTGAAGCTTTCTTT. This chain uses TRBV5-5 with TRBJ1-1, with D possibly TRBD1 on 5 matching bases. Trimming took off 1 base at V and 6 bases at J, with 16 bases between the two ends. The germline V gene encodes CDR1 SGHKS and CDR2 YYEKEE (reference sequence). The CDR3 consists of 15 residues.

The chain uses TRBV30 and TRBJ2-1; 8 positions match TRBD2. Trimming at V came to 0 bases and at J to 2 bases, leaving 6 bases not matched to a gene. This CDR3 spans 16 amino acids. The germline V gene has CDR1 GTSNPN and CDR2 SVGIG (reference sequence). Here the CDR3 DNA reads TGTGCCTGGAGTGTTGGAGCGGGGGTAGCCTACAATGAGCAGTTCTTC. Translated, it gives CAWSVGAGVAYNEQFF.

The chain has TRBV27 and TRBJ2-5; TRBD1 might be the D (6 bases). V lost 5 bases and J lost 2, with 9 bases in between. Germline-derived CDR1 and CDR2 are MNHEY and SMNVEV (reference sequence). CDR3 length: 13 amino acids. For the CDR3, the DNA is TGTGCCAGCAGTAACAGGGATCAAGAGACCCAGTACTTC. As protein: CASSNRDQETQYF.

This clone appeared once. The chain joins TRBV4-3 to TRBJ2-2; D may be TRBD2 (6 bases). Trimming shortened V by 4 bases and J by 6 bases, and 12 bases separated the two germline ends. This CDR3 spans 14 amino acids. Germline CDR1 reads LGHNA; CDR2 reads YSLEER. The CDR3, as DNA: TGCGCCAGCAGCCTTCTTGGGGAGGCCGGGGAGCTGTTTTTT. Its protein is CASSLLGEAGELFF.

Concerning this clone: Germline and junction disagree at one end, which may indicate a read error. The chain uses TRBV7-9 and TRBJ2-5; 12 nucleotides align to TRBD2. Germline CDR1 is SEHNR and CDR2 is FQNEAQ (reference sequence). CDR3 size: 18 residues. The CDR3: CSSSSIRGLAGIGETQYF. The CDR3 DNA sequence: TGTTCCAGCAGCTCGATCCGCGGACTAGCGGGAATAGGAGAGACCCAGTACTTC.